This TCR beta chain was captured in a study of cytomegalovirus exposure and HLA in healthy donors. In the PCR, 60 Vbeta and 13 Jbeta primers were used. Under the authors' procedure: Approximately 11 million of tens of millions of unique TCR beta chains were shared, per a later count. The assay was immunoSEQ multiplex PCR, and TCRdb's table has in-frame clones only and misses some. D and trimming come from the DNA, and the V and J calls and clone size come from that table. Here the sample spans some 160,000 clones, approximately 80% being singletons. Worth noting for this clone: Antigen: not known.

General study findings and limits: In a later analysis, productive TCRs from donors in an Asian-associated ancestry cluster reportedly carried fewer N-insertions than the cohort mean. Most TCR sequences were uncommon, yet certain public TCRs appeared in many donors. Several of the most significant clusters appeared, in a later analysis, to be linked to common viral pathogens.

Looked up from germline, CDR1 is GTSNPN and CDR2 is SVGIG (reference sequence). Losses at the gene ends were 4 bases for V and 7 bases for J; bases not matched to a gene: 9. The length of the CDR3 is 14 residues. The V gene is TRBV30, the J gene TRBJ1-4; TRBD1 aligns across 7 bases. This receptor was identified in a woman aged 25 to 39 in good health and CMV-seronegative. The sample taken for sequencing was PBMCs. The CDR3 DNA sequence: TGTGCCTGGAATTACCAGGGGGTGGGTGAAAAACTGTTTTTT. Amino acids: CAWNYQGVGEKLFF.